The rows below give T cell receptor beta chains drawn from one sample of a study of blood T cell repertoires in COVID-19. Repertoires were generated with immunoSEQ multiplex PCR, while TCRdb's copy carries only in-frame clones and drops some. The profile covers 160,000 or so clones, with about 88% appearing a single time and about 2.4% taken by the ten largest. Sequenced material: peripheral blood. The receptors derive from a woman aged 70-85 years with acute or convalescent COVID-19. Both conserved end residues are part of each CDR3. A D gene is named only where the DNA matches it firmly. Not every row has a clone size; where given, it reads once, few, many or a size class.

D	V	size	J	DNA	CDR3
TRBD1	TRBV27	.	TRBJ1-2	TGTGCCAGCAGGATGACAGGGACCTATGGCTACACCTTC	CASRMTGTYGYTF
.	TRBV6-6	.	TRBJ1-5	TGTGCCAGCAGTCCCAACCCGGCGGGCCAGCCCCAGCATTTT	CASSPNPAGQPQHF
.	TRBV6-5	few	TRBJ1-1	TGTGCCAGCAGTTACTCCCCCACAGGGCGCACTGAAGCTTTCTTT	CASSYSPTGRTEAFF
TRBD2	TRBV7-8	.	TRBJ2-2	TGTGCCAGCATCTCGGGGGGGGCCGGCGGGGAGCTGTTTTTT	CASISGGAGGELFF
.	TRBV28	.	TRBJ1-3	TGTGCCAGCCTCACCGGGACAAGCTCTGGAAACACCATATATTTT	CASLTGTSSGNTIYF
TRBD1	TRBV7-9	.	TRBJ1-2	TGTGCCAGCAGCCGTGAGACAGGGACCACATATGGCTACACCTTC	CASSRETGTTYGYTF
.	TRBV3-1/TRBV3-2	.	TRBJ2-5	TGTGCCAGCAGCCCACGGAGGGCAGACGGGGAGACCCAGTACTTC	CASSPRRADGETQYF
TRBD1	TRBV19	.	TRBJ1-2	TGTGCCAGTAAGCTGGCCCAGGGGGGTAACTATGGCTACACCTTC	CASKLAQGGNYGYTF
.	TRBV3-1/TRBV3-2	.	TRBJ1-3	TGTGCCAGCAGCCAAGGACAGCAAGGAAACACCATATATTTT	CASSQGQQGNTIYF
.	TRBV2	once	TRBJ1-5	TGTGCCAGCAGTAAAACACAGGGACTAAATCAGCCCCAGCATTTT	CASSKTQGLNQPQHF
.	TRBV12-3/TRBV12-4	.	TRBJ1-5	TGTGCCAGCAGCCCCGATGAGAATCAGCCCCAGCATTTT	CASSPDENQPQHF
TRBD2	TRBV3-1/TRBV3-2	.	TRBJ2-7	TGTGCCAGCAGCCCGCCTCCGGGACTAGCGGGGGGTCACTTC	CASSPPPGLAGGHF
.	TRBV12-3/TRBV12-4	.	TRBJ1-6	TGTGCCAGCAGTTTCGCGGCCCCTTCACCCCTCCACTTT	CASSFAAPSPLHF
.	TRBV5-1	once	TRBJ2-2	TGCGCCAGCAGCGATATACAGAGAAACACCGGGGAGCTGTTTTTT	CASSDIQRNTGELFF
TRBD2	TRBV3-1/TRBV3-2	.	TRBJ2-3	TGTGCCAGCAGCCAAGGTCCCGGGGGGGTTACGCAGTATTTT	CASSQGPGGVTQYF
.	TRBV2	.	TRBJ2-2	TGTGCCAGCAGTGGGGCAGGGAACACCGGGGAGCTGTTTTTT	CASSGAGNTGELFF
.	TRBV2	.	TRBJ2-3	TGTGCCAGCAAATCGGGACTTTCAACTAGCACAGATACGCAGTATTTT	CASKSGLSTSTDTQYF
TRBD1	TRBV30	.	TRBJ1-4	TGTGCCTGGAGTGTCCCGACAGGGGCGGGTGAAAAACTGTTTTTT	CAWSVPTGAGEKLFF
.	TRBV28	.	TRBJ1-1	TGTGCCAGCAGCCGGGGTGGAGGGAACACTGAAGCTTTCTTT	CASSRGGGNTEAFF
.	TRBV6-1	.	TRBJ1-1	TGTGCCAGCAGTGACAGGATATCGAACACTGAAGCTTTCTTT	CASSDRISNTEAFF
TRBD1	TRBV9	.	TRBJ1-2	TGTGCCAGCAGCGCCTCCCGGACAGGACCTATTACCTTC	CASSASRTGPITF
TRBD1	TRBV27	.	TRBJ2-3	TGTGCCAGCAGTGCACAGGGGGCCCGGACAGATACGCAGTATTTT	CASSAQGARTDTQYF
.	TRBV28	.	TRBJ1-1	TGTGCCAGCAGACTGGCCTCAGCCGGACACCGGAACACTGAAGCTTTCTTT	CASRLASAGHRNTEAFF
TRBD1	TRBV6-5	.	TRBJ1-4	TGTGCCAGCAGTTACCCGAAGGGGACAGGGTATGAAAAACTGTTTTTT	CASSYPKGTGYEKLFF
TRBD1	TRBV18	.	TRBJ1-2	TGTGCCAGCTCATCAGACCGGGACAGGGTGGCCTATGGCTACACCTTC	CASSSDRDRVAYGYTF
TRBD1	TRBV7-3	.	TRBJ2-3	TGTGCCAGCAGCCTAGGGGGCTACCTATGCACAGATACGCAGTATTTT	CASSLGGYLCTDTQYF
.	TRBV6-2/TRBV6-3	.	TRBJ2-7	TGTGCCAGCAGTTACTCCTGGAAAGGGGTAGTAGGCGAGCAGTACTTC	CASSYSWKGVVGEQYF
TRBD2	TRBV18	.	TRBJ2-1	TGTGCCAGCAGCCTGAGTACGGGGGGAGATGAGCAGTTCTTC	CASSLSTGGDEQFF
.	TRBV11-2	.	TRBJ2-3	TGTGCCAGCAGCTTTGGGAGTAGCACAGATACGCAGTATTTT	CASSFGSSTDTQYF
.	TRBV6-5	.	TRBJ1-1	TGTGCCAGCAGAAACGGGGGAGGCACTGAAGCTTTCTTT	CASRNGGGTEAFF
TRBD1	TRBV19	.	TRBJ2-2	TGTGCCGGACGACAGGGGCCCAGCACCGGGGAGCTGTTTTTT	CAGRQGPSTGELFF
.	TRBV5-1	.	TRBJ2-3	TGCGCCAGCAGCTTGGATATGGGCCCCACAGATACGCAGTATTTT	CASSLDMGPTDTQYF